This TCR beta chain was profiled in a study of CD8 T cells in ankylosing spondylitis. TCRdb re-analysed the 5' RACE reads in MiXCR, keeping a single row per CDR3 protein. The table shows fewer than 250,000 distinct CDR3 sequences, with approximately 10% occurring only once. With regard to this clonotype: A read error may account for a junction end that differs from germline.

Sequencing input: blood, either unsorted or a sorted T cell fraction (not recorded which). The TCR originated in a male donor with ankylosing spondylitis or in good health (not recorded which).

CDR3 sequence: CCANGAGAVVRDSPYEQYF. The CDR3 DNA follows: TGCTGTGCTAACGGGGCGGGGGCCGTAGTTAGGGACAGTCCCTACGAGCAGTACTTC. The chain uses TRBV20-1 and TRBJ2-7; D is possibly TRBD1 or TRBD2 (7 bases each). The germline CDR1 and CDR2 sequences are DFQATT and SNEGSKA (reference sequence). There are 19 residues in the CDR3.